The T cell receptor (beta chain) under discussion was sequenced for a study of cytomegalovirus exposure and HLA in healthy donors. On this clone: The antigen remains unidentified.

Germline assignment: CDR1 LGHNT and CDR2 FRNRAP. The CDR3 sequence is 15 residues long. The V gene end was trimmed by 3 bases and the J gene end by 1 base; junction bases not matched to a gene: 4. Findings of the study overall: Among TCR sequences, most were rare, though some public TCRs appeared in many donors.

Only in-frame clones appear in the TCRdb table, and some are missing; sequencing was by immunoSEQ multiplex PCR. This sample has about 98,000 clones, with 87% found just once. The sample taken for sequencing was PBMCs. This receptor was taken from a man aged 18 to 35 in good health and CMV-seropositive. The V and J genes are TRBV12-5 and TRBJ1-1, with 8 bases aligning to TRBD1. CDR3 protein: CASGFMTGENTEAFF. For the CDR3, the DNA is TGTGCTAGTGGTTTTATGACAGGGGAGAACACTGAAGCTTTCTTT.